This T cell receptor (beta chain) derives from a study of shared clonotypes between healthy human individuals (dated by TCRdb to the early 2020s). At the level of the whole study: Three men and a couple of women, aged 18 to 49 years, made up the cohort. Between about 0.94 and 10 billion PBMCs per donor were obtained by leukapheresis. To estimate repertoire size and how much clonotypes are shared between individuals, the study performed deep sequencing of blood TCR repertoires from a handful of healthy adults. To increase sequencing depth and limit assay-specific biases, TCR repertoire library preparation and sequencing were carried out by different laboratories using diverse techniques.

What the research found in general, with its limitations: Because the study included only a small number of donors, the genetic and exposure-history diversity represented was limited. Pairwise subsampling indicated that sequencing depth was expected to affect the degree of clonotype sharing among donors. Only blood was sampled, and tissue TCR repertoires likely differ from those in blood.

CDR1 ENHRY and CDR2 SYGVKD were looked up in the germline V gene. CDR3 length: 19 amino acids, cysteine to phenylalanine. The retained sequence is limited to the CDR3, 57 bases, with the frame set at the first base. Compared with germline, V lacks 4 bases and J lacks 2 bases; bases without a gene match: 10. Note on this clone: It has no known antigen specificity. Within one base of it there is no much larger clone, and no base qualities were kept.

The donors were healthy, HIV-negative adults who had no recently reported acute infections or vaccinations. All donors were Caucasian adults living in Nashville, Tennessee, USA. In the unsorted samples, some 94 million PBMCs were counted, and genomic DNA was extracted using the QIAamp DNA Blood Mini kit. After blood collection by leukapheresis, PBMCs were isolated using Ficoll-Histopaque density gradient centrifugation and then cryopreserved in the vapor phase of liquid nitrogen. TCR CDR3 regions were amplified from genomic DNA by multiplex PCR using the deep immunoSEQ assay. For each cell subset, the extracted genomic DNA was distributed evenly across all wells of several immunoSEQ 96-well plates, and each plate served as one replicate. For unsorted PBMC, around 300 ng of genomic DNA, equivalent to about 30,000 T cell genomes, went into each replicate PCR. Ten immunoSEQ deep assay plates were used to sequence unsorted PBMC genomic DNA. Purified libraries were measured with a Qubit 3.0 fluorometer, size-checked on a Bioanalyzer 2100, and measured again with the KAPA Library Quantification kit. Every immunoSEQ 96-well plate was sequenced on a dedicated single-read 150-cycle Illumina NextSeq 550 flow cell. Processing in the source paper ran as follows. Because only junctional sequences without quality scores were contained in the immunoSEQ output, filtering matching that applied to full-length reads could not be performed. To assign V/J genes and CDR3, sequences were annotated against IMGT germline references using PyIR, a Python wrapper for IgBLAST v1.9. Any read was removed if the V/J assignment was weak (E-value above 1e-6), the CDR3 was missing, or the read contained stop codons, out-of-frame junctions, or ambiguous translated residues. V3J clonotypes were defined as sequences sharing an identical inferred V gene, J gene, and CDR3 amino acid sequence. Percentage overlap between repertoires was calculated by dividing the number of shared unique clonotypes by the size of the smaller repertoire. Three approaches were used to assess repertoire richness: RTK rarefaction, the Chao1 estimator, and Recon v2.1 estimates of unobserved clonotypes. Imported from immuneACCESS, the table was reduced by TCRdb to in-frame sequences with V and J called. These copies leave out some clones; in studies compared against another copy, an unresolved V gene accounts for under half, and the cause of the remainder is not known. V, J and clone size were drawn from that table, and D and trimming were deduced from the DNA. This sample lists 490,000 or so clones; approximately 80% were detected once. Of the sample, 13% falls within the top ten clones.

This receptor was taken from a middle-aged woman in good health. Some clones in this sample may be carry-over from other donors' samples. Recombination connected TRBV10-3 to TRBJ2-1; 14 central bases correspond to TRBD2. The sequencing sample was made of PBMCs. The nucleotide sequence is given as TGTGCCATCAGTGGCTCCGGGACTAGCGGGAGAGTCACCTACAATGAGCAGTTCTTC. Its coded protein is CAISGSGTSGRVTYNEQFF.